This T cell receptor beta chain was observed in a study of regulatory T cells in long-lasting Graves disease. Study-level findings and limits: Newly diagnosed Graves' patients exceeded persistent ones in TCR diversity. Favoring TRBV28, TRBJ1-2 and TRBJ2-5 was a feature seen in persistent disease. Analysis covered peripheral blood alone, not thyroid tissue.

Indicated time point: persistent/refractory GD, antithyroid drugs over 5 years with positive TRAb. PBMC RNA served as the TCR library source. The patient group derived from an endocrinology department in Xi'an, China. To note about this clonotype: Its antigen is currently unknown.

To make TCR beta libraries, researchers used iRepertoire HTBI primers and Arm-PCR of CDR3 regions. Each CDR3 protein gets one entry after TCRdb re-called the multiplex PCR reads with MiXCR. Among roughly 500,000 distinct CDR3 sequences, 22% were seen once, and the ten largest hold roughly 14%. V was clipped by 4 bases and J by 7 bases, with 26 bases between them. CDR1 and CDR2 (germline): MDHEN, SYDVKM. This CDR3 contains 18 residues. The TCR comes from a female donor with Graves disease. Specimen: peripheral blood mononuclear cells (PBMCs), collected when the disease was refractory, from a patient treated with antithyroid drugs. The chain combines TRBV28 with TRBJ2-1, with D possibly being TRBD1 (6 bases). The CDR3 sequence: CASSSLTPQGPRVNEQFF. CDR3 bases: TGTGCCAGCAGTTCCCTTACCCCACAGGGCCCTCGGGTTAATGAGCAGTTCTTC.